This T cell receptor beta chain emerged from a study of T-cell reconstitution after alpha-beta-depleted transplantation in children. TCRbeta library construction was performed incorporating unique molecular identifiers. TCRdb re-derived calls from the PCR reads in MiXCR, one entry per CDR3 protein. The table lists approximately 93,000 distinct CDR3 sequences, 7.5% to 9.5% of them singletons, with 5.5% to 7% in the top ten. Regarding this clonotype: This may be a read error: a much more frequent sequence differs by one nucleotide.

The sample here was PBMCs from the stem cell graft donor, taken from the stem cell graft. This clonotype was obtained from a human donor who donated a stem cell graft to a child with congenital amegakaryocytic thrombocytopenia.

In nucleotides, the CDR3 is TGCAGTGCTAGGGGGGAACTGGCCGACGCTTTCTTT. Protein: CSARGELADAFF. The gene calls are TRBV20-1 and TRBJ1-1; weak D call: TRBD1 (5 bases). Between the trimmed V and J ends, which lost 3 bases and 11 bases, there was a span of 16 bases. Germline values: CDR1 DFQATT, CDR2 SNEGSKA (reference sequence). This CDR3 is 12 amino acids long.